This paragraph reports one T cell receptor (beta chain). Its specificity is unknown. This entry is derived from a study of cytomegalovirus exposure and HLA in healthy donors. Study-wide results and caveats: In vitro testing confirmed a few CMV-associated chains as specific for CMV antigens. Cytomegalovirus association was listed for 164 TCR beta chains. Later, an analysis found that TCR clusters from the first cohort tended to co-occur in the 95 to 150 validation repertoires.

The CDR3 has 14 residues. The V end lost 2 bases, the J end lost 8 bases, and 15 bases lay between the germline ends. Germline-derived CDR1 and CDR2 are SNHLY and FYNNEI. Sequencing used immunoSEQ multiplex PCR; TCRdb keeps in-frame clones, though not all of them. This table holds some 130,000 clones, approximately 82% found once. The chain couples TRBV2 to TRBJ1-2; no definite D call. The TCR originated in a man younger than 45 in good health and CMV-seropositive. Material: PBMCs. As DNA, the CDR3 is TGTGCCAGCAGTGAACTGGCGGAGGGTGGGGGCTACACCTTC. It codes for CASSELAEGGGYTF.